Listed here is a single TCR beta chain. Germline assignment: CDR1 SGHAT and CDR2 FQNNGV. This CDR3 comprises 17 residues. The V and J ends lost 5 bases and 2 bases respectively, with 16 bases between them. Clones were sequenced by immunoSEQ multiplex PCR, and TCRdb holds only the in-frame ones, with some missing. The sample yields 150,000 to 200,000 clones, about 91% seen once. Second doses were pooled across both intervals (about 4 or about 12 weeks). The data stem from a study of T cell responses to AZD1222 COVID-19 vaccine. V and J are TRBV11-2 and TRBJ1-6, with D tentatively TRBD1 (5 bases). The receptor comes from an adult who received the AZD1222 COVID-19 vaccine. The sequenced sample was peripheral blood, obtained 28 days after the second AZD1222 dose. This chain's CDR3 is CASSGPPQDPYNSPLHF. CDR3 nucleotide sequence: TGTGCCAGCAGCGGACCCCCACAGGACCCCTATAATTCACCCCTCCACTTT. Looking up the rest from reference TRBV11-2 and TRBJ1-6 gives the full variable domain: EAGVAQSPRYKIIEKRQSVAFWCNPISGHATLYWYQQILGQGPKLLIQFQNNGVVDDSQLPKDRFSAERLKGVDSTLKIQPAKLEDSAVYLCASSGPPQDPYNSPLHFGNGTRLTVT.